The entry below gives a single T cell receptor beta chain sequence along with its context. Each participant's cohort was designated according to participant-reported clinical history. The CDR3 is 17 amino acids. The V gene's germline CDR1 is SEHNR and CDR2 FQNEAQ (reference sequence). The trim removed 5 bases at V and 4 bases at J, leaving 14 bases unmatched. The data stem from a study of blood T cell repertoires in COVID-19. Study summary: The United States, Italy and Spain provided the acute and convalescent COVID-19 samples. PBMCs, B-cell-depleted T cells, or T cells were the source of the cDNA or gDNA that made up the material.

Per the original methods: Nucleated cell counts were estimated from reference gene primer amplification. Profiled with immunoSEQ multiplex PCR; TCRdb holds only in-frame clones, not every one. The DNA was the basis for D and trimming; V, J and clone size are from that table. The table shows 350,000 to 550,000 clones, with around nine tenths occurring only once. The chain couples TRBV7-9 to TRBJ2-7; 10 nucleotides line up with TRBD1. The receptor was isolated from a woman younger than 35 with acute COVID-19. Sequencing input: PBMCs or T cells enriched from blood (not recorded which). The CDR3 reads CASSQRQGATSMYEQYF. CDR3 DNA: TGTGCCAGCAGCCAGCGACAGGGGGCAACATCAATGTACGAGCAGTACTTC.